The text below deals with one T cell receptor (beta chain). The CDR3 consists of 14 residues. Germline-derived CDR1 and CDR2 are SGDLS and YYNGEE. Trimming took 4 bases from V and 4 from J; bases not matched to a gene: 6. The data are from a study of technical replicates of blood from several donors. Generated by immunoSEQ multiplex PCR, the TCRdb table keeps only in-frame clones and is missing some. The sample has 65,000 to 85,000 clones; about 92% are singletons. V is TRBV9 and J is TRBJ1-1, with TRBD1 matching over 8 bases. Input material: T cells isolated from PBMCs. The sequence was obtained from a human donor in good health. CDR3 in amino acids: CASSPWTGSTEAFF. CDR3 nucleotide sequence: TGTGCCAGCAGCCCGTGGACAGGGAGCACTGAAGCTTTCTTT.